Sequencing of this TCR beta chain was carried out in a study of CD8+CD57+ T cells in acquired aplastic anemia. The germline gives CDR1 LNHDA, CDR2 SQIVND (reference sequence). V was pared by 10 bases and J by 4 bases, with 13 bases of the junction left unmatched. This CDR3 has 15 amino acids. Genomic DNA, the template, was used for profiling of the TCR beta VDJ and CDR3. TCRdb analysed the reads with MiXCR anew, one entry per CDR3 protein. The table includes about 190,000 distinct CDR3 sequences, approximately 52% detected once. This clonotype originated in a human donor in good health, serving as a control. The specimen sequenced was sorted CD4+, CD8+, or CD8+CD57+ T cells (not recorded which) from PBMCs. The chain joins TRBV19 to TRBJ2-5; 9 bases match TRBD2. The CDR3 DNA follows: TGTGCCACCGCGAGACCGGGACTAGCCGGAGAGACCCAGTACTTC. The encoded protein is CATARPGLAGETQYF.